This is a list of T cell receptor beta chains from one sample in a study of cytomegalovirus exposure and HLA in healthy donors. The assay was immunoSEQ multiplex PCR, and TCRdb's table has in-frame clones only and misses some. Found here are about 110,000 clones; the top ten clones hold 6.8%. Sequenced material: PBMCs. The receptors derive from a man aged 35-49 years in good health and CMV-seropositive. Each CDR3 is given with its conserved first and last residue. The D gene is left open where the match is weak.

>TRBV5-6|TRBD2|TRBJ2-1
CASSPGTSGNEQFF
TGTGCCAGCAGCCCAGGGACTAGCGGCAATGAGCAGTTCTTC
>TRBV27|TRBD1|TRBJ2-7
CASRGQSHEQYF
TGTGCCAGCAGGGGACAGTCCCACGAGCAGTACTTC
>TRBV7-6|TRBD1|TRBJ1-1
CASSLGGGQGRVAFF
TGTGCCAGCAGCTTAGGGGGGGGACAGGGACGGGTAGCTTTCTTT
>TRBV9|NA|TRBJ2-1
CASSDTGSYNEQFF
TGTGCCAGCAGCGACACGGGTTCCTACAATGAGCAGTTCTTC
>TRBV27|NA|TRBJ1-1
CASSLLGGGDEAFF
TGTGCCAGCAGTTTATTAGGCGGGGGCGATGAAGCTTTCTTT
>TRBV18|NA|TRBJ1-5
CASSRDRNQPQHF
TGTGCCAGCTCACGAGACAGGAATCAGCCCCAGCATTTT
>TRBV18|TRBD2|TRBJ2-7
CASSPRGGSYEQYF
TGTGCCAGCTCACCCCGGGGGGGATCCTACGAGCAGTACTTC
>TRBV7-8|NA|TRBJ2-5
CASSLESVSQETQYF
TGTGCCAGCAGCTTAGAGTCTGTCAGCCAAGAGACCCAGTACTTC
>TRBV4-2|NA|TRBJ2-5
CASSPKATREETQYF
TGTGCCAGCAGCCCAAAAGCCACTAGGGAAGAGACCCAGTACTTC
>TRBV10-2|TRBD1|TRBJ2-1
CAISGTGDNEQFF
TGCGCCATTTCCGGGACAGGAGACAATGAGCAGTTCTTC
>TRBV4-1|TRBD2|TRBJ2-7
CASSLEEASGFAEQYF
TGCGCCAGCAGCCTAGAGGAGGCTAGCGGGTTCGCCGAGCAGTACTTC
>TRBV6-1|NA|TRBJ1-5
CASISGYSNQPQHF
TGTGCCAGCATCTCCGGGTACAGCAATCAGCCCCAGCATTTT
>TRBV7-8|NA|TRBJ2-2
CASSLVLGGGFGELFF
TGTGCCAGCAGCTTAGTTCTGGGTGGCGGGTTCGGGGAGCTGTTTTTT
>TRBV29-1|NA|TRBJ1-1
CSVNGGYEAFF
TGCAGCGTGAATGGGGGGTATGAAGCTTTCTTT
>TRBV28|TRBD1|TRBJ2-3
CASRTTGGGTDTQYF
TGTGCCAGCAGGACTACAGGGGGCGGCACAGATACGCAGTATTTT
>TRBV29-1|NA|TRBJ2-3
CSVGSAYSSTDTQYF
TGCAGCGTTGGTTCCGCTTACTCTAGCACAGATACGCAGTATTTT